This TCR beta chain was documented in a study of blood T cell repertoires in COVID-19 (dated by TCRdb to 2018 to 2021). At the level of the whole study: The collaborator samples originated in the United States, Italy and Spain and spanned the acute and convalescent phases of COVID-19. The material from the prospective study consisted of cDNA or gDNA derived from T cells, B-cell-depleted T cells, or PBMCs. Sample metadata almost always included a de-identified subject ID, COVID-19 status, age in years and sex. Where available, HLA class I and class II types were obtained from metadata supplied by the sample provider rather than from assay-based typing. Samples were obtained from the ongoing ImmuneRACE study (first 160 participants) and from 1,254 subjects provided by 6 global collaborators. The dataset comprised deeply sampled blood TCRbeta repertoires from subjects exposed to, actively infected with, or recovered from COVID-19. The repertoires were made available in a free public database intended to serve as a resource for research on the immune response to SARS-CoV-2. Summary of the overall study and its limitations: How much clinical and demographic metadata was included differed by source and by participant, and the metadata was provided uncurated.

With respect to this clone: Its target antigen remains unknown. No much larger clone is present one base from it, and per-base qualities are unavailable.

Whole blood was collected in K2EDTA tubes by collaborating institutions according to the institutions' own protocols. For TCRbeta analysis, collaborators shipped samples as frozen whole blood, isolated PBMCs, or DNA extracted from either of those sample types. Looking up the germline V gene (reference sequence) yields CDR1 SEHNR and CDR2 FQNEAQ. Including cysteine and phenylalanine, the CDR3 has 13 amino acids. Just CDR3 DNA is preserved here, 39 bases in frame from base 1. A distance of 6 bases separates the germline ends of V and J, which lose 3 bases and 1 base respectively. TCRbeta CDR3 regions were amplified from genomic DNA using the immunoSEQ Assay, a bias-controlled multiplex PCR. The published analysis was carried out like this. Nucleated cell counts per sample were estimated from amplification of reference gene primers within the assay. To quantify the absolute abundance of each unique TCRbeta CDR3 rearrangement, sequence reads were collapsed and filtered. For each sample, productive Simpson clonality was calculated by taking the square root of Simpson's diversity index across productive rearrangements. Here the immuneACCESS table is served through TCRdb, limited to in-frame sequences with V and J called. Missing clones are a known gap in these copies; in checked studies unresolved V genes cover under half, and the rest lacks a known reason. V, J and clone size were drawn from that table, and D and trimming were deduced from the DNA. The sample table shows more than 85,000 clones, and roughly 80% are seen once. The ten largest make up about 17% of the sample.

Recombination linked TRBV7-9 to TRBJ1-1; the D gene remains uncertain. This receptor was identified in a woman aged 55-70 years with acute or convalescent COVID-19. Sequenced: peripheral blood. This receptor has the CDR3 CASSFGRNTEAFF. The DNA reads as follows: TGTGCCAGCAGCTTTGGCAGGAACACTGAAGCTTTCTTT.